These 9 T cell receptor beta chains share one sample of origin, sequenced in a study of T cells in Graves' hyperthyroidism and ophthalmopathy. RNA transcripts provided the source from which TCR beta CDR3 regions were amplified. Primed by the HTBI set, a first-round RT-PCR was run on the TCR CDR3. TCRdb re-derived calls from the multiplex PCR reads in MiXCR, one entry per CDR3 protein. The sample has 560,000 or so distinct CDR3 sequences; under 60% are singletons. The specimen sequenced was peripheral blood or thyroid tissue (not recorded which). The receptors were gathered from a woman between 18 and 29 years old with Graves' hyperthyroidism.

At least ten counts were recorded for this clonotype. The CDR3 is CASSIGQEGGYTF. CDR3 in DNA: TGTGCCAGCAGTATCGGACAGGAAGGGGGCTACACCTTC. V gene TRBV2 combines with J gene TRBJ1-2, with 7 bases fitting TRBD1. J was trimmed by 8 bases and V by 5 bases; bases with no gene match: 8. This CDR3 contains 13 residues. Germline V gene sequence: CDR1 SNHLY, CDR2 FYNNEI.

Remarks on this clonotype: One base away lies a much larger clone, so this may be a sequencing read error. The CDR3 does not end in the conserved phenylalanine or tryptophan, so this is likely a read error. This chain links TRBV2 with TRBJ1-2; D call uncertain. The germline V gene encodes CDR1 SNHLY and CDR2 FYNNEI. Trimming took 6 bases from V and 0 from J, leaving 5 bases between them. This CDR3 has 12 amino acids. The CDR3, as DNA: TGTGCCAGCAGAGCTCCTAACTATGGCTACACCCTC. Translation: CASRAPNYGYTL.

This clonotype was seen a few times. The gene calls are TRBV29-1 and TRBJ2-5; D is perhaps TRBD2 (5 bases). This CDR3 region has 11 residues. CDR1 SQVTM and CDR2 ANQGSEA come from the germline V gene. Trimming took off 4 bases at V and 5 bases at J, with 8 bases between the two ends. The chain's CDR3 is CSVAGVETQYF. CDR3 sequence (DNA): TGCAGCGTTGCCGGGGTGGAGACCCAGTACTTC.

This clonotype was seen ten or more times. The gene calls are TRBV19 and TRBJ1-6; 7 bases are a match to TRBD1. V shed 7 bases, J shed 8 bases, and the junction held 5 bases outside the gene matches. CDR1 is LNHDA, CDR2 SQIVND, per germline (reference sequence). The CDR3 runs 13 residues. CDR3 in DNA: TGTGCCAGTAAGGACCAGGGGGATTCACCCCTCCACTTT. It codes for CASKDQGDSPLHF. Based on the CDR3 plus reference TRBV19 and TRBJ1-6, the full variable domain is DGGITQSPKYLFRKEGQNVTLSCEQNLNHDAMYWYRQDPGQGLRLIYYSQIVNDFQKGDIAEGYSVSREKKESFPLTVTSAQKNPTAFYLCASKDQGDSPLHFGNGTRLTVT.

With regard to this clonotype: A much larger clonotype is one base distant, so this may be a read error. J is TRBJ1-1 and V is TRBV10-3; D remains ambiguous. V shed 2 bases and J shed 1 base, with 5 bases lying between them. The CDR3 spans 13 residues. Germline loops: CDR1 ENHRY, CDR2 SYGVKD. The DNA of the CDR3 is TGTGCCATCAGTGAGACACCGAACACTGAAGCTTTCTTT. It translates to CAISETPNTEAFF.

The chain links TRBV6-1 to TRBJ1-1; D is ambiguous. Trimming cost V 2 bases and J 1 base, with 8 bases left between them. Germline CDR1 MNHNS, CDR2 SASEGT. The CDR3 extends over 14 amino acids. For the CDR3, the DNA is TGTGCCAGCAGTGAACTGACACCGAACACTGAAGCTTTCTTT. It encodes CASSELTPNTEAFF.

In its sample, this clonotype was seen a few times. The chain recombines TRBV19 with TRBJ1-1; TRBD1 matches 8 bases. CDR3 length: 13 residues. Germline V gene sequence: CDR1 LNHDA, CDR2 SQIVND (reference sequence). Trimming took 4 bases from V and 6 from J; bases not matched to a gene: 4. CDR3 region: CASSKDRDPEAFF. In DNA, the CDR3 is TGTGCCAGTAGTAAGGACAGGGACCCTGAAGCTTTCTTT.

The CDR3 DNA is TGCAGCGTATGGACAGGGTCGAACACCGGGGAGCTGTTTTTT. This codes for CSVWTGSNTGELFF. The chain carries TRBV29-1 and TRBJ2-2; TRBD1 matches 8 bases. The CDR3 sequence is 14 residues long. CDR1 and CDR2 from the germline V gene are SQVTM and ANQGSEA. V was clipped by 6 bases and J by 0 bases; unmatched bases: 3.

In regard to this clonotype: A much larger clone differs by one base, so this may be a read error. This sequence joins TRBV24-1 and TRBJ2-7; 7 bases line up with TRBD1. The germline V gene encodes CDR1 KGHDR and CDR2 SFDVKD. CDR3 length: 15 residues. V lost 3 bases and J lost 5; bases outside the gene matches: 9. As DNA, the CDR3 is TGTGCCACCAGTGATCCCAGACAGGGAATACACGAGCAGTACTTC. It encodes CATSDPRQGIHEQYF.